One TCR beta chain is described in this entry. Its antigen is unidentified. These data belong to a study of metastatic and nonmetastatic thyroid tumors. As for the study in general: Across blood and tumor or nodule tissue, repertoires from malignant and benign thyroid patients were compared with one another. Study observations and caveats: Across blood and tumor, TCR beta diversity in malignant thyroid tumors was reportedly significantly higher than in benign nodules.

V dropped 6 bases and J dropped 8; count of bases not matched to a gene: 9. CDR1 is SNHLY, CDR2 FYNNEI, per germline. There are 13 residues in the CDR3. TCRdb ran MiXCR on the PCR reads. The profile shows approximately 38,000 clones, 28% of them singletons. Patients had received no treatment of any kind before thyroid surgery. This receptor was identified in a male donor with papillary thyroid cancer or a benign thyroid nodule (not recorded which). Some clones in this sample may be carry-over from other donors' samples. The chain joins TRBV2 to TRBJ1-2, with 7 bases that match TRBD1. Sequenced sample: blood. CDR3 in DNA: TGTGCCAGCAGGAAAGACAGGGAATTGGGCTACACCTTC. The encoded protein is CASRKDRELGYTF.